This T cell receptor (beta chain) was identified during a study of blood T cell repertoires in COVID-19. Study-wide background: There were acute and convalescent COVID-19 samples, and they came from the United States, Italy and Spain.

As originally analysed: Reference gene primer amplification gave nucleated cell count estimates. TCRdb's table, derived via immunoSEQ multiplex PCR, lists solely in-frame clones and lacks some. Clonal size and the V and J genes are those of that table, whereas D and trimming came from the DNA. The sample has around 250,000 clones, around 90% seen once. Trimming cost V 5 bases and J 11 bases, with 12 bases left between them. The CDR3 totals 10 residues. Germline CDR1 is DFQATT and CDR2 is SNEGSKA (reference sequence). This rearrangement joins TRBV20-1 to TRBJ1-1, with D perhaps TRBD1 (6 bases). This TCR came from a woman aged 70 to 79 with active or convalescent COVID-19. The sequenced sample consisted of peripheral blood. DNA of the CDR3: TGCAGTGCTGCACATGGACAGGCTTTCTTT. This encodes CSAAHGQAFF.